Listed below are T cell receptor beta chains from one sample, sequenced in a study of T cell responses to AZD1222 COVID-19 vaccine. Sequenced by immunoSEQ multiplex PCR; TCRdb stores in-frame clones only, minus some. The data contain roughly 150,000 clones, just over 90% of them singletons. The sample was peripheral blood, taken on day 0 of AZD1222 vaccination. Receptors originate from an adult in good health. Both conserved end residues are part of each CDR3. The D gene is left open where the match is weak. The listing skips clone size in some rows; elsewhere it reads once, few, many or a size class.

TGTGCCAGCAGTTACCCAGGCCGCAATGAGCAGTTCTTC	CASSYPGRNEQFF	NA	TRBV6-2/TRBV6-3	TRBJ2-1	NA
TGTGCCAGCAGTGAATCCCAGGGCCGAGGGGAGCTGTTTTTT	CASSESQGRGELFF	few	TRBV6-1	TRBJ2-2	NA
TGTGCCACCACAGGGGGAGAAAAACTGTTTTTT	CATTGGEKLFF	NA	TRBV10-3	TRBJ1-4	TRBD1
TGCGCCAGCAGCCGGGACAAGAACACTGAAGCTTTCTTT	CASSRDKNTEAFF	NA	TRBV5-1	TRBJ1-1	NA
TGTGCCAGCAGCGTAAGAGCGAACACTGAAGCTTTCTTT	CASSVRANTEAFF	NA	TRBV9	TRBJ1-1	NA
TGTGCCAGCATGGGACAGAACCAAGAGACCCAGTACTTC	CASMGQNQETQYF	NA	TRBV2	TRBJ2-5	TRBD1
TGCGCCAGCAGTCGCGGGACTGAAGAGACCCAGTACTTC	CASSRGTEETQYF	NA	TRBV4-1	TRBJ2-5	NA
TGCAGCGTTGAAGACCACGGGAGCTACAATGAGCAGTTCTTC	CSVEDHGSYNEQFF	NA	TRBV29-1	TRBJ2-1	NA
TGTGCCAGCAGCTCGGACGGAGACGAAGAGACCCAGTACTTC	CASSSDGDEETQYF	NA	TRBV11-3	TRBJ2-5	NA
TGTGCCAGCAGCTTGGGTCAGGGGGGTGGCTACACCTTC	CASSLGQGGGYTF	NA	TRBV7-9	TRBJ1-2	TRBD1
TGTGCCAGCAGCTTTAAAGGGGGTACCTACGAGCAGTACTTC	CASSFKGGTYEQYF	NA	TRBV5-4	TRBJ2-7	NA
TGCAGTGCAAGCCAGGGTGATACGCAGTATTTT	CSASQGDTQYF	NA	TRBV20-1	TRBJ2-3	NA
TGTGCCAGCAGTTTCGACAGAGCGAACACCGGGGAGCTGTTTTTT	CASSFDRANTGELFF	once	TRBV28	TRBJ2-2	NA
TGTGCCAGCAGCACTTACAGAAAAATGAACACTGAAGCTTTCTTT	CASSTYRKMNTEAFF	NA	TRBV7-2	TRBJ1-1	NA
TGTGCCAGCAGTTTCACCTTTCATACAGGGCGCGTTGGGGAGCTGTTTTTT	CASSFTFHTGRVGELFF	NA	TRBV27	TRBJ2-2	NA
TGTGCCAGCAGCTTAGAGTGGGACAGGTCGGGACGCGAGCAGTACTTC	CASSLEWDRSGREQYF	NA	TRBV7-2	TRBJ2-7	TRBD1
TGCGCCAGCAGCCAAGATTTTACAGGGGCCGGTTCACCCCTCCACTTT	CASSQDFTGAGSPLHF	NA	TRBV4-3	TRBJ1-6	TRBD1
TGTGCCAGCAGCGTAGAGGGAGGGGGCTCCTACAATGAGCAGTTCTTC	CASSVEGGGSYNEQFF	NA	TRBV9	TRBJ2-1	NA
TGCGCCAGCAGCTCCTTAGCGGGCACCTACAATGAGCAGTTCTTC	CASSSLAGTYNEQFF	NA	TRBV5-1	TRBJ2-1	TRBD2
TGTGCCAGCTCGCCGGGACAGAGAAATGAAAAACTGTTTTTT	CASSPGQRNEKLFF	NA	TRBV7-9	TRBJ1-4	TRBD1
TGTGCCAGTAGTCCCTCCCTAGGAGGGCAGCCCCAGCATTTT	CASSPSLGGQPQHF	few	TRBV19	TRBJ1-5	NA
TGTGCCAGCAGCTCCCCTCGGGGGAAGGTAGGGAATGAGCAGTTCTTC	CASSSPRGKVGNEQFF	NA	TRBV7-9	TRBJ2-1	NA
TGTGCCAGCAAATCTACTAACTATGGCTACACCTTC	CASKSTNYGYTF	NA	TRBV7-9	TRBJ1-2	NA
TGTGCCAGCAGTTTACAAATAGATACGCAGTATTTT	CASSLQIDTQYF	NA	TRBV6-2/TRBV6-3	TRBJ2-3	NA
TGTGCCAGTAGTATAAACGGGAAAGCCTACGAGCAGTACTTC	CASSINGKAYEQYF	few	TRBV19	TRBJ2-7	NA
TGTGCCAGCTCACGAGGCTTGGACAGGGGGGACTACGAGCAGTACTTC	CASSRGLDRGDYEQYF	NA	TRBV18	TRBJ2-7	TRBD1
TGTGCCAGCAGCCAATTAAAGGACACCCAAAACTACGAGCAGTACTTC	CASSQLKDTQNYEQYF	NA	TRBV14	TRBJ2-7	NA
TGTGCCAGCAGCTACAGGGGAGGTTCTGGGGCCAACGTCCTGACTTTC	CASSYRGGSGANVLTF	few	TRBV11-2	TRBJ2-6	NA
TGTGCCAGCAGATCGGGGTACAATGAGCAGTTCTTC	CASRSGYNEQFF	NA	TRBV11-1	TRBJ2-1	NA
TGTGCCAGCTCACAGGGGGCGAACACTGAAGCTTTCTTT	CASSQGANTEAFF	NA	TRBV18	TRBJ1-1	TRBD1
TGTGCCAGCAGCCAAGAGGGAGACACCGGGGAGCTGTTTTTT	CASSQEGDTGELFF	few	TRBV3-1/TRBV3-2	TRBJ2-2	NA
TGTGCCAGCAGCTTGCAGGCGAACACTGAAGCTTTCTTT	CASSLQANTEAFF	NA	TRBV7-2	TRBJ1-1	NA
TGTGCCACCAACGGTGCGGACAGACCTCAAGAGACCCAGTACTTC	CATNGADRPQETQYF	NA	TRBV6-5	TRBJ2-5	NA
TGTGCCAGTAGTATGACAACAACGAACACCGGGGAGCTGTTTTTT	CASSMTTTNTGELFF	NA	TRBV19	TRBJ2-2	NA
TGTGCCAGCAGCCGCGGGACGACCTACGAGCAGTACTTC	CASSRGTTYEQYF	NA	TRBV3-1/TRBV3-2	TRBJ2-7	NA
TGTGCCAGCAGTATAGGACAGGGTTTCCGTTCACCCCTCCACTTT	CASSIGQGFRSPLHF	NA	TRBV27	TRBJ1-6	TRBD1